This paragraph reports one T cell receptor (beta chain). This specimen comes from a study of cytomegalovirus exposure and HLA in healthy donors. Researchers ran the PCR with 60 Vbeta and 13 Jbeta primers. TCRdb keeps only in-frame clones here, not all; method: immunoSEQ multiplex PCR. The sample includes under 150,000 clones, roughly 79% of them seen just once. Participants comprised healthy donors of bone marrow. This CDR3 has 17 amino acids. CDR1 LGHNA and CDR2 YNFKEQ come from the germline V gene. The V and J ends lost 1 base and 2 bases respectively, with 15 bases between them. Sequencing used PBMCs. This clonotype was obtained from a woman in her thirties in good health and CMV-seronegative. V and J are TRBV4-2 and TRBJ1-3, with TRBD1 as a possible D gene (6 bases). CDR3 in DNA: TGTGCCAGCAGCCAAGTGGGGGCCTTCCGGCCTGGAAACACCATATATTTT. Protein product: CASSQVGAFRPGNTIYF.